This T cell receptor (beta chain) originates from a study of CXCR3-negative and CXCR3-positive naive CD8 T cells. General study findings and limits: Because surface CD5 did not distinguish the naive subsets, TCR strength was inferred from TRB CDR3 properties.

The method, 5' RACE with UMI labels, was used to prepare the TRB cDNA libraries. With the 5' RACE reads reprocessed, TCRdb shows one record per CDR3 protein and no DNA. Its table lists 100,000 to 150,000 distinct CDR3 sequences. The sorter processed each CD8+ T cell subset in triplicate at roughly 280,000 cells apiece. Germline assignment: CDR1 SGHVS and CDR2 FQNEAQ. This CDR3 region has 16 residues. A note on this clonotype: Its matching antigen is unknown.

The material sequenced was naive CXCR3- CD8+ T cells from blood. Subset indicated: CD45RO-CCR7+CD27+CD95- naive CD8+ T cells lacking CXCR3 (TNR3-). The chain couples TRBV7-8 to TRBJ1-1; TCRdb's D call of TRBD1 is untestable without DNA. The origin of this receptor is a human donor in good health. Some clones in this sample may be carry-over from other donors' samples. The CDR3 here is CASSLLAGTGNTEAFF.